The next 10 T cell receptor beta chains were all read from a single sample in a study of shared clonotypes between healthy human individuals. Using immunoSEQ multiplex PCR, the repertoire was profiled, and TCRdb retains in-frame clones only, with some absent. The top ten hold roughly 0.13% of the sample, which has millions of clones, 85% to 95% seen once. The sequenced sample consisted of naive CD4+ T cells sorted from blood. Subset in this sample: CD45RA+ positively selected. The receptors were gathered from a man in his late teens or twenties in good health.

Note on this clone: Other DNA sequences in the same sample also yield this CDR3. The rearrangement uses TRBV7-9 and TRBJ1-1, with TRBD1 identical over 7 bases. The ends lost 5 bases at V and 1 base at J; junction bases unmatched: 4. The CDR3 has 14 residues. Germline CDR1 is SEHNR and CDR2 is FQNEAQ (reference sequence). The CDR3 DNA reads TGTGCCAGCAGCCTGGGGACAGCGAACACTGAAGCTTTCTTT. Amino acids: CASSLGTANTEAFF.

With regard to this clone: Distinct nucleotide sequences in the sample also encode this CDR3. The J gene is TRBJ1-1, the V gene TRBV6-4; no clear D. V was trimmed by 4 bases and J by 0 bases, leaving 6 bases between them. Germline CDR1 MRHNA, CDR2 SNTAGT. The CDR3 loop spans 13 amino acids. This CDR3 is CASSVRLNTEAFF. CDR3 coding DNA: TGTGCCAGCAGTGTGAGGCTGAACACTGAAGCTTTCTTT.

The chain links TRBV11-2 to TRBJ2-1, with D uncertain. V was pared by 1 base and J by 5 bases, with 3 bases between. Per germline, CDR1 SGHAT and CDR2 FQNNGV. The CDR3 loop spans 12 amino acids. CDR3 amino acids: CASSLGDNEQFF. In DNA form, the CDR3 reads TGTGCCAGCAGCTTAGGGGACAATGAGCAGTTCTTC.

The chain couples TRBV11-2 to TRBJ1-5; D not resolved. Germline V CDR1 and CDR2: SGHAT, FQNNGV. The V end lost 1 base, the J end lost 0 bases, and 7 bases lay between the germline ends. This CDR3 region has 15 residues. In nucleotides, the CDR3 is TGTGCCAGCAGCTTAGGCCCGACTAGCAATCAGCCCCAGCATTTT. It codes for CASSLGPTSNQPQHF. The full variable domain, completed using reference TRBV11-2 and TRBJ1-5, is EAGVAQSPRYKIIEKRQSVAFWCNPISGHATLYWYQQILGQGPKLLIQFQNNGVVDDSQLPKDRFSAERLKGVDSTLKIQPAKLEDSAVYLCASSLGPTSNQPQHFGDGTRLSIL.

V usage is TRBV6-6 and J usage is TRBJ1-2; 8 bases line up with TRBD1. The junction had 5 bases not matched to a gene; V was cut back by 5 bases and J by 0 bases. CDR1 and CDR2 from the germline V gene are MNHNY and SVGAGI (reference sequence). This CDR3 comprises 15 residues. The CDR3 bases are TGTGCCAGCAGTCTACAGGGGGACCCTAACTATGGCTACACCTTC. Translating gives CASSLQGDPNYGYTF.

V is TRBV6-6 and J is TRBJ1-1; 12 bases match TRBD1. CDR1 is MNHNY and CDR2 is SVGAGI in the germline V gene (reference sequence). CDR3 size: 14 residues. V shed 5 bases, J shed 3 bases, and the junction held 1 base outside the gene matches. The DNA of the CDR3 is TGTGCCAGCAGTCGGGACAGGGGGCACACTGAAGCTTTCTTT. Encoded protein: CASSRDRGHTEAFF.

This chain joins TRBV30 and TRBJ2-7; D possibly matches TRBD1 or TRBD2 (5 bases each). Trimming shortened V by 3 bases and J by 7 bases, and 19 bases separated the two germline ends. Germline V gene data show CDR1 as GTSNPN and CDR2 as SVGIG (reference sequence). The CDR3 contains 14 residues. This CDR3 is CAWRPGGSEGEQYF. CDR3 in DNA: TGTGCCTGGAGACCTGGGGGTTCGGAAGGGGAGCAGTACTTC.

The rearrangement joins TRBV6-6 to TRBJ2-1; 9 bases agree with TRBD2. CDR3 length equals 16 residues. Germline-derived CDR1 and CDR2 are MNHNY and SVGAGI (reference sequence). With V trimmed by 6 bases and J by 5 bases, 11 bases remained unmatched. In DNA, the CDR3 is TGTGCCAGCAGGGAACGCGGACTAGCGAGGGACAATGAGCAGTTCTTC. Translating it yields CASRERGLARDNEQFF.

This rearrangement joins TRBV18 to TRBJ1-4; D not certain. The CDR3 length is 16 residues. The germline V gene encodes CDR1 KGHSH and CDR2 LQKENI. With 1 base removed from V and 5 bases from J, the gap between germline ends came to 14 bases. The CDR3 region has the DNA TGTGCCAGCTCACCACTTTGGATAGGGTCCAATGAAAAACTGTTTTTT. Translating it yields CASSPLWIGSNEKLFF.

This chain's CDR3 is CASSVNWGNTEAFF. The DNA for the CDR3 is TGTGCCAGCAGCGTAAACTGGGGAAACACTGAAGCTTTCTTT. The chain combines TRBV9 with TRBJ1-1, with D unclear. Germline V gene data show CDR1 as SGDLS and CDR2 as YYNGEE. There are 14 residues in the CDR3. Trimming stripped 1 base from V and 2 bases from J, with 9 bases between.